Below are 3 T cell receptor beta chains sequenced from a single sample in a study of T cells in Graves' hyperthyroidism and ophthalmopathy. The investigators amplified TCR beta CDR3 regions from RNA transcripts. During a first-round RT-PCR of the TCR CDR3, the HTBI primer set was used. TCRdb called the multiplex PCR reads again in MiXCR, with one record for every CDR3 protein. The data show 600,000 to 650,000 distinct CDR3 sequences, 20% seen once. The sample was blood. The receptors shown here come from a young man with Graves' ophthalmopathy.

V and J are TRBV27 and TRBJ1-5, with 8 bases fitting TRBD1. The CDR3 is 16 residues long. With 6 bases clipped from V and 3 bases from J, the junction kept 10 bases outside the gene matches. Germline CDR1 and CDR2: MNHEY and SMNVEV (reference sequence). CDR3 region: CASRMTGVTYNQPQHF. In DNA, the CDR3 is TGTGCCAGCAGAATGACAGGGGTCACCTACAATCAGCCCCAGCATTTT.

This chain joins TRBV6-6 and TRBJ2-1, with no clear D. CDR3 length equals 15 residues. The germline V gene has CDR1 MNHNY and CDR2 SVGAGI (reference sequence). V was pared by 0 bases and J by 3 bases, with 9 bases between. CDR3 sequence reads: CASSYSGQIYNEQFF. As DNA, the CDR3 is TGTGCCAGCAGTTACTCAGGGCAGATCTACAATGAGCAGTTCTTC.

This clonotype was seen a handful of times. This rearrangement joins TRBV20-1 to TRBJ2-7, with 11 bases matching TRBD2. The length of the CDR3 is 19 residues. After removal of 1 base from V and 4 bases from J, the junction contained 18 bases not matched to a gene. Germline lookup yields CDR1 DFQATT and CDR2 SNEGSKA (reference sequence). The CDR3 loop reads CSARVSRGLAEPLLYEQYF. The CDR3, as DNA: TGCAGTGCTAGAGTATCCAGGGGACTAGCGGAGCCACTCCTGTACGAGCAGTACTTC.